This T cell receptor beta chain emerged from a study of tumor-infiltrating lymphocytes in localized non-small cell lung cancer. Trimming shortened V by 2 bases and J by 7 bases, and 13 bases separated the two germline ends. Germline V lookup: CDR1 SGDLS, CDR2 YYNGEE. This CDR3 comprises 13 residues. Study findings and constraints: Tumor T-cell fraction was not associated with recurrence-free survival.

As to this clone: No antigen is known for it.

Assay: immunoSEQ multiplex PCR; the TCRdb copy retains only in-frame clones and omits some. The table lists about 16,000 clones, more than 40% of them singletons, with about 15% in the top ten. The chain links TRBV9 to TRBJ2-7; D might be TRBD2 (5 bases). Material: lung tumor tissue. This TCR derives from a human donor with non-small cell lung cancer. CDR3 sequence (DNA): TGTGCCAGCAGCGTCACAACCTGGGAGGAGCAGTACTTC. This sequence encodes CASSVTTWEEQYF.